This is a list of T cell receptor beta chains from one sample in a study of blood T cell repertoires in COVID-19. Repertoires were generated with immunoSEQ multiplex PCR, while TCRdb's copy carries only in-frame clones and drops some. The data show 250,000 to 350,000 clones, about nine tenths seen once. The sample taken for sequencing was PBMCs or T cells enriched from blood (not recorded which). These receptor sequences come from a woman aged 45-60 years who had recovered from COVID-19. Each CDR3 is given with its conserved first and last residue. The D gene is left open where the match is weak. A row's size may be missing; if present it is once, few, many or a size class.

j_call v_call d_call clone_size cdr3_nt cdr3_aa
TRBJ2-3 TRBV18 . once TGTGCCAGCTCACCACCCTTGTATCGGGAGTTAGGCACAGATACGCAGTATTTT CASSPPLYRELGTDTQYF
TRBJ2-3 TRBV7-2 . . TGTGCCAGCAGCTTTAGACATGCAGATACGCAGTATTTT CASSFRHADTQYF
TRBJ2-2 TRBV9 TRBD1 . TGTGCCAGCAGCGTAGTCTCTGGACAGGTCGGGGAGCTGTTTTTT CASSVVSGQVGELFF
TRBJ2-7 TRBV7-2 TRBD2 . TGTGCCAGCAGCAGCCTAGCGGGAGGGTGGTACGAGCAGTACTTC CASSSLAGGWYEQYF
TRBJ1-5 TRBV6-2/TRBV6-3 . once TGTGCCAGCAGTAACGGGGGGCCCCAGCATTTT CASSNGGPQHF
TRBJ2-3 TRBV21-1 . . TGTGCCAGCAGCAAAGCTCCAACTAGCACAGATACGCAGTATTTT CASSKAPTSTDTQYF
TRBJ1-1 TRBV12-3/TRBV12-4 . few TGTGCCAGCAGTTTAGGCAGGGCAGTGGGAGCTTTCTTT CASSLGRAVGAFF
TRBJ2-5 TRBV27 TRBD1 . TGTGCCAGCAGTCCCTGGGACAGGAGTGAGACCCAGTACTTC CASSPWDRSETQYF
TRBJ2-7 TRBV27 . . TGTGCCAGCCCAAAGCCCCACGAGCAGTACTTC CASPKPHEQYF
TRBJ1-2 TRBV11-2 TRBD1 once TGTGCCAGTGGGCTAGGCCCCGGGACAGGGAACTATGGCTACACCTTC CASGLGPGTGNYGYTF
TRBJ2-7 TRBV5-1 TRBD1 few TGCGCCAGCAGCTTGGGTCGGGACAGGTCGACCTACGAGCAGTACTTC CASSLGRDRSTYEQYF
TRBJ1-2 TRBV6-2/TRBV6-3 . . TGTGCCAGCAGCGGTAGAAGTTCTGGCTACACCTTC CASSGRSSGYTF
TRBJ1-5 TRBV19 . . TGTGCCAGTAGTACCTTCGGGGAACAGCCCCAGCATTTT CASSTFGEQPQHF
TRBJ2-1 TRBV9 TRBD2 . TGTGCCAGCAGCGTAGAACCTAGCGGGAGCTACAATGAGCAGTTCTTC CASSVEPSGSYNEQFF
TRBJ1-1 TRBV7-8 . . TGTGCCAGCAGCTTAGTTGGGGGGTCGCGGAACACTGAAGCTTTCTTT CASSLVGGSRNTEAFF
TRBJ2-7 TRBV5-6 TRBD2 . TGTGCCAGCAGCTTGGTCGGGACTAGCGGTCGCTACGAGCAGTACTTC CASSLVGTSGRYEQYF
TRBJ2-1 TRBV11-2 TRBD2 . TGTGCCAGCAGCTCGGGACTATCTTACAATGAGCAGTTCTTC CASSSGLSYNEQFF
TRBJ2-1 TRBV7-2 TRBD2 . TGTGCCAGCAGCTTACGCGGACTAGCGGGAGTAGGGGTATACAATGAGCAGTTCTTC CASSLRGLAGVGVYNEQFF
TRBJ2-2 TRBV7-9 . . TGTGCCAGCACGCAGGGTGCGAACACCGGGGAGCTGTTTTTT CASTQGANTGELFF
TRBJ1-2 TRBV18 TRBD1 . TGTGCCAGCTCCCCGAGGACAGGGGATGGTAACTATGGCTACACCTTC CASSPRTGDGNYGYTF
TRBJ1-2 TRBV11-3 TRBD1 . TGTGCCAGCAGCCTCGAGGACAGGGATAACTATGGCTACACCTTC CASSLEDRDNYGYTF
TRBJ1-3 TRBV20-1 TRBD1 . TGCAGTGCTAGTTCGACCGGACAGGGGGACTCTGGAAACACCATATATTTT CSASSTGQGDSGNTIYF
TRBJ1-2 TRBV13 . . TGTGCCAGCAGCTTGAGCAGGGCTTATGGCTACACCTTC CASSLSRAYGYTF
TRBJ2-7 TRBV4-1 TRBD2 . TGCGCCAGCAGCCAAGTAATCCGGGACTATTCTTTCTACGAGCAGTACTTC CASSQVIRDYSFYEQYF
TRBJ1-4 TRBV2 . . TGTGCCAGCAGCGGACACTATGCAACTAATGAAAAACTGTTTTTT CASSGHYATNEKLFF
TRBJ2-2 TRBV6-2/TRBV6-3 . . TGTGCCAGCAGTTACAAGGCAGGGGACGGGGAGCTGTTTTTT CASSYKAGDGELFF
TRBJ1-2 TRBV28 . few TGTGCCAGCAGTTTTGTCCAGTCTCCCTATGGCTACACCTTC CASSFVQSPYGYTF
TRBJ2-6 TRBV29-1 . . TGCAGCGTTATTACCGGGACACCAAGCTCTGGGGCCAACGTCCTGACTTTC CSVITGTPSSGANVLTF
TRBJ2-3 TRBV4-3 TRBD2 . TGCGCCAGCAGCCAAGAATACCCAAATCCGACTAGCGGGAGTGCAGATACGCAGTATTTT CASSQEYPNPTSGSADTQYF
TRBJ2-4 TRBV7-2 TRBD1 . TGTGCCAGCAGCTCAAGGGCGGGACAGGGGGGCATTCAGTACTTC CASSSRAGQGGIQYF
TRBJ2-5 TRBV7-9 TRBD2 . TGTGCCAGCAGCTTAGGGCCAGCGGGAAACCAAGAGACCCAGTACTTC CASSLGPAGNQETQYF
TRBJ2-3 TRBV7-8 TRBD2 . TGTGCCAGCAGCTTAAGATTGCTAGCGGAGAGCACAGATACGCAGTATTTT CASSLRLLAESTDTQYF
TRBJ2-1 TRBV10-3 . . TGTGCCATCAGTGAGTCTCAGGGCGGAACTAATGAGCAGTTCTTC CAISESQGGTNEQFF
TRBJ2-1 TRBV6-1 TRBD2 . TGTGCCAGCAGTGATTTGGGACTAGCGGGTGCGGACTCGCAGTTCTTC CASSDLGLAGADSQFF
TRBJ1-1 TRBV28 TRBD1 . TGTGCCAGCAGTTTCGGACAGGTGATGAACACTGAAGCTTTCTTT CASSFGQVMNTEAFF
TRBJ2-3 TRBV7-2 TRBD1 . TGTGCCAGCAGCTTATACGCAGGGGGTCTCACAGATACGCAGTATTTT CASSLYAGGLTDTQYF
TRBJ2-2 TRBV19 TRBD2 . TGTGCCAGTACTAGGCTAGCGGGAGCCGGGGAGCTGTTTTTT CASTRLAGAGELFF
TRBJ1-4 TRBV6-6 . . TGTGCCAGCAGGGGGGGTGAAAAACTGTTTTTT CASRGGEKLFF
TRBJ1-2 TRBV29-1 . . TGCAGCGCGCACGGCGGTGGCACCCGGACATTATTC CSAHGGGTRTLF
TRBJ2-1 TRBV10-3 . . TGTGCCATCAGAGATACTAGCAGCAATGAGCAGTTCTTC CAIRDTSSNEQFF
TRBJ2-1 TRBV27 TRBD2 . TGTGCCAGCACCCACCGGGTTGCGGGAGTGGGCAATGAGCAGTTCTTC CASTHRVAGVGNEQFF
TRBJ2-5 TRBV18 . . TGTGCCAGCTCACCGGCGGGGGAGACCCAGTACTTC CASSPAGETQYF
TRBJ1-1 TRBV5-4 . few TGTGCCAGCAGCTTGGGTTCAGGTCGGAACGGCGCTGAAGCTTTCTTT CASSLGSGRNGAEAFF
TRBJ1-2 TRBV5-1 . . TGCGCCAGCAGGGTTGCGGTAAACTATGGCTACACCTTC CASRVAVNYGYTF
TRBJ2-5 TRBV7-8 . . TGTGCCAGCAGCTCTTCACACGAGACCCAGTACTTC CASSSSHETQYF
TRBJ2-2 TRBV5-4 TRBD1 . TGTGCCAGCAGCTGGGCAGGGGGCACCGGGGAGCTGTTTTTT CASSWAGGTGELFF